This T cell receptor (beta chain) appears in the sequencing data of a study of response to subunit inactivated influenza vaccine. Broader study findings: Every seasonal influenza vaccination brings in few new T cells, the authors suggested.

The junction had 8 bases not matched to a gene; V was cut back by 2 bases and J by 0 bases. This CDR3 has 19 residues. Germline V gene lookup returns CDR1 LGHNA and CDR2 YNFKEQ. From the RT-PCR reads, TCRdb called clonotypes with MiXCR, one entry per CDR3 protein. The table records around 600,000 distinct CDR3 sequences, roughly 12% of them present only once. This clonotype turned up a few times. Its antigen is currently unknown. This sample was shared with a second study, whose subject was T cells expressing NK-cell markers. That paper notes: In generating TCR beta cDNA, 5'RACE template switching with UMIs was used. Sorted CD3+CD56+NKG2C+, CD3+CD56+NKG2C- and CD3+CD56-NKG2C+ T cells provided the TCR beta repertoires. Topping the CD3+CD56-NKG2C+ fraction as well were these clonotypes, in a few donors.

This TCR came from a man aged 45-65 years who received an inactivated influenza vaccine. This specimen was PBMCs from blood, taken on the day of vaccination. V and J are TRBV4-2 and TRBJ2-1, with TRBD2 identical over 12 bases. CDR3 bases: TGTGCCAGCAGCCAACCCCTAGCGGGGGGGCCCAGCTCCTACAATGAGCAGTTCTTC. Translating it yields CASSQPLAGGPSSYNEQFF.